This TCR beta chain comes out of a study of cytomegalovirus exposure and HLA in healthy donors (dated by TCRdb to 2015 to 2018). In the study overall: According to an earlier analysis of around 600 of the donors, roughly 180 million T cells yielded some 120 million unique TCR beta sequences and around 280 Gb of sequence data. Every discovery cohort repertoire had been produced on one sequencing platform. The number of donors typed differed by locus, with roughly 629-640 for A, B, C, DRB1 and DQB1, roughly 520 for DQA1, 600 to 610 for DPA1, and about 450 for DPB1. Genome-wide SNP genotypes for about three fifths of the roughly 670 donors were used in a later genetic analysis, which treated that subset as a discovery cohort. Because of strong linkage in the cohort, four to six DR-DQ haplotypes were treated as single units for association and clustering. Both class I and class II loci were covered by HLA typing, at four-digit resolution. In addition to the first cohort of 666 subjects, a separate validation cohort of around 110 different subjects was used. Donor age, sex, ethnicity and CMV serostatus were compiled together with the repertoire data. Among about 400 genotyped donors of the cohort, an average of approximately 240,000 unique TCR beta nucleotide sequences was sequenced per donor, of which about 18% were non-productive. To decide whether each TCR beta V gene segment behaved as functional or pseudogenic, an earlier analysis of approximately 590 of the donors relied on high-throughput TCR beta sequencing. Using immunosequencing, the study profiled T cell repertoires from about 650 subjects and related those repertoires to cytomegalovirus serostatus. The study was designed to test whether signatures of past pathogen exposure could be identified by cataloging public T cell receptors. In the later analysis, no new phenotypic data were used to find candidate immune exposures; instead, reliance was placed on TCR beta sequences and their occurrence across donors. The study combined high-throughput TCR immunosequencing, statistical association of individual TCRs with disease status, and machine learning to predict cytomegalovirus infection status. An early release that covered 500 to 800 HLA-typed donors contained approximately 320 gigabases of sequencing data and tens of millions of unique TCR sequences. Of the approximately 400 genotyped donors, 81% were placed in the genetic ancestry cluster associated with self-reported Caucasian donors. In a later analysis, previously published TCR beta repertoires from several hundred donors were re-analyzed and high-resolution HLA genotyping was added so that TCR occurrence patterns could be studied. What the research found in general, with its limitations: Linkage disequilibrium might explain the correlated functional status among segregating V segments, but an unknown experimental factor could not be excluded. The only immune exposure information available for the cohort was CMV serostatus. When HLA alleles, especially DR and DQ, strongly co-occurred, TCR associations were difficult to assign to individual alleles. Sequencing depth was assumed to be roughly uniform across donors in the presence/absence analyses, though that assumption may not hold. In a later analysis, most CMV-associated TCR beta chains were found to appear HLA-restricted, with HLA associations seemingly driven largely by CMV exposure. Some IMGT-functional V segments, including TRBV6-2 and TRBV6-3, could not be told apart with the 87-base-pair reads, so those segments were excluded. This cohort had only TCR beta chains sequenced, and the lack of alpha or paired-chain data limited which features could be detected. According to the authors, the approach could potentially be generalized to other disease states and immunological phenotypes. According to a later analysis, parvovirus B19, influenza, CMV and Epstein-Barr virus appeared linked to several top co-occurrence clusters. Because counts were too low, seventeen rarely observed V segments, including chromosome 9 orphons, were left out of the earlier analysis of over 550 of the donors. Because HLA typing was missing for some donors at each locus, association tests included only the typed subset. According to a later analysis, TCR association rates differed among HLA loci, with DRB1 alleles showing the most associated TCRs and HLA-C alleles showing the fewest. A further reported finding was that TCR beta sequences accurately predicted the HLA-A and HLA-B alleles for most subjects in the first cohort. A later genetic analysis reported fewer N-insertions in productive TCRs among donors in an Asian-associated ancestry cluster than the roughly 700-donor mean. Most TCR sequences were observed very rarely across donors, whereas some public TCRs were present in many individuals. A few of the identified cytomegalovirus-associated TCR beta chains were confirmed in vitro to be specific for cytomegalovirus antigens. In a later genetic analysis, a missense DCLRE1C variant was associated with V-gene and J-gene trimming of TCR beta chains, and the association was replicated in an independent cohort. The study gave a list of over 150 TCR beta chains associated with cytomegalovirus. A cluster of highly shared sequence variants was judged likely to represent a technical artifact of the sequencing pipeline. In a later analysis, HLA-associated TCR beta chains showed more clonal expansion and lower generation probabilities than non-associated chains that were equally common. Cytomegalovirus status was reported to be diagnosed by the classifier with high specificity and sensitivity in both the original and validation cohorts. In a later analysis, 16,951 TCR beta sequences were associated with specific HLA alleles at a false discovery rate of 0.05. Broadly in line with IMGT annotations, most TCR beta V segments showed up in productive rearrangements about 87% or about 30% of the time in an earlier analysis of 450 to 750 of the donors.

As to this clone: This clone's antigen is unknown. Base quality data are lacking; no much larger clone is found one base away.

From cysteine to phenylalanine, the CDR3 is 14 amino acids long. Solely the CDR3 DNA is kept, with 42 bases framed from the first base. The germline V gene specifies LGHNA as CDR1 and YSLEER as CDR2. V is cut by 4 bases and J by 7 bases, and the space between the germline ends is 13 bases. The library was produced with the immunoSEQ multiplex PCR assay. For the multiplex PCR, a mixture combining 60 forward primers for TCR Vbeta segments and 13 reverse primers for TCR Jbeta segments was used. A multiplex PCR assay on genomic DNA amplified the CDR3 region of rearranged TCR beta genes. On the Illumina HiSeq System, the amplified TCR beta libraries were sequenced as 87-base-pair reads. Per the original workflow: In a later analysis, tens of millions of unique TCR beta chains were counted across the 666 repertoires, and approximately 9.9 million of these chains were shared by at least two donors. To remove PCR and sequencing errors, raw reads were error-corrected and collapsed into unique sequences using a nearest-neighbor algorithm that merged closely related sequences. Alignment of CDR3 sequences to IMGT reference sequences was used to assign V, D and J gene segments. For a sequence to be retained, a match of at least six nucleotides to both a V gene segment and a J gene segment was required. Rearrangements were called productive when the CDR3 lacked stop codons and stayed in frame with V and J; all others were non-productive. Following IMGT convention, CDR3 was defined as the stretch from the second conserved V-encoded cysteine up to the conserved J-encoded phenylalanine. Sequences without an unambiguous match to a single V gene segment were excluded from the earlier analysis of 587 of the donors. An earlier analysis of fewer than 750 of the donors called V segments functional above 56.7% productive rearrangements and segregating when the between-donor standard deviation exceeded 5%. A statistical classification framework was built to diagnose cytomegalovirus status from the catalog of TCR beta chain sequences. In a later analysis, TCR nucleotide sequences were compared against IMGT/GENE-DB human TR gene sequences so that V and J genes could be assigned. The TCRdist pipeline was used in a later analysis to assign CDR3 sequences and most-parsimonious VDJ recombination scenarios. In a later analysis, each TCR beta chain was defined by its CDR3 amino acid sequence together with its V-gene family, and reads lacking a unique V-gene family were excluded. To address suspected cross-contamination and a sequencing artifact, a later analysis removed approximately 590 highly shared, low-generation-probability nucleotide sequences. In a later analysis, a clonal expansion index was calculated for each public chain from normalized within-repertoire ranks of inferred template counts. In a later analysis, generation probabilities were computed with a VDJ recombination model fitted to out-of-frame rearrangements, and the resulting probabilities were checked against IGoR. A later analysis scored TCR-TCR, TCR-HLA and TCR-CMV co-occurrence with hypergeometric tests, applying a repertoire-size bias correction to TCR pairs. A later analysis estimated false discovery rates by permuting HLA or CMV assignments 20 times. A later analysis grouped co-occurring TCRs with DBSCAN, adding TCRdist sequence similarity when clustering within HLA-allele-positive subsets. Repertoires with fewer than 30,000 or more than 120,000 public chains, plus five repertoires with anomalous nucleotide sharing, were excluded from co-occurrence clustering. TCRdb mirrors the immuneACCESS table, restricted to in-frame sequences. Some clones are absent from its copies; in checked studies, under half trace to an unresolved V gene, and the reason for the others is unknown. V and J calls and clone size are copied from that table; D and trimming were computed from the DNA. The sample records some 76,000 clones, around 80% of which are singletons. 12% of the sample rests with the top ten.

The cohort consisted of hundreds of healthy bone marrow donors. At the time of sampling, every cohort member was nominally healthy, though immune exposures that went unrecorded were likely present. The donor tested CMV seropositive and was one of the 289 seropositive cohort members. Each donor provided a peripheral blood sample, and peripheral blood mononuclear cells were used for TCR beta sequencing. Genomic DNA was extracted from the blood cell samples with the Qiagen DNeasy Blood Extraction Kit. The sequence joins TRBV4-3 to TRBJ1-4, with the D segment identity uncertain. This sequence was found in a male donor in good health and CMV-seropositive. The specimen sequenced was PBMCs. The DNA sequence follows: TGCGCCAGCAGCCGCCAACAAGGCGGTGAAAAACTGTTTTTT. Its protein is CASSRQQGGEKLFF.